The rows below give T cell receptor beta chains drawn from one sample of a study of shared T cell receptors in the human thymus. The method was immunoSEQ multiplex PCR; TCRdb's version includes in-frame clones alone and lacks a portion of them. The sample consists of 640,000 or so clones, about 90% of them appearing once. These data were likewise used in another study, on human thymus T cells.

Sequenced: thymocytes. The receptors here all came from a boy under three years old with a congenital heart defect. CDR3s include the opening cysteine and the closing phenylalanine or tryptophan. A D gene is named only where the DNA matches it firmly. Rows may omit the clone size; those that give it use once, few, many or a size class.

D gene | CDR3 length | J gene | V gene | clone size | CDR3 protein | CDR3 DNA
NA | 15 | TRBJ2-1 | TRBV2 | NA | CASSDGGGLHNEQFF | TGTGCCAGCAGTGATGGGGGGGGCCTCCACAATGAGCAGTTCTTC
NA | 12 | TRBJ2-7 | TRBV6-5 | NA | CASNSNSYEQYF | TGTGCCAGCAACTCCAACTCCTACGAGCAGTACTTC
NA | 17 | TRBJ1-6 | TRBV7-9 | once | CASSLAAVDSYNSPLHF | TGTGCCAGCAGCTTAGCAGCGGTTGACTCCTATAATTCACCCCTCCACTTT
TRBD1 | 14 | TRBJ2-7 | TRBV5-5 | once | CASSLRTGPLEQYF | TGTGCCAGCAGCTTGAGGACAGGGCCTCTCGAGCAGTACTTC
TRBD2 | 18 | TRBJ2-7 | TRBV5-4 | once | CASSFRTSGSYGVYEQYF | TGTGCCAGCAGCTTTAGGACTAGCGGGAGCTACGGAGTCTACGAGCAGTACTTC
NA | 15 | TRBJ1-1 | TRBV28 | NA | CASSPQWGGHTEAFF | TGTGCCAGCAGTCCCCAGTGGGGGGGGCACACTGAAGCTTTCTTT
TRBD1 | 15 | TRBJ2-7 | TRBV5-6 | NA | CASSLIGQATYEQYF | TGTGCCAGCAGCCTGATAGGACAGGCAACCTACGAGCAGTACTTC
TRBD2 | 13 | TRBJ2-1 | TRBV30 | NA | CAWRLAGVNEQFF | TGTGCCTGGCGGCTAGCGGGAGTGAATGAGCAGTTCTTC
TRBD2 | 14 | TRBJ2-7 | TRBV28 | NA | CASKRTSAAYEQYF | TGTGCCAGCAAGCGGACTAGCGCCGCCTACGAGCAGTACTTC
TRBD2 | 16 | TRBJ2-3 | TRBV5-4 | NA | CASSLTLAGGPDTQYF | TGTGCCAGCAGCTTGACACTAGCGGGAGGACCAGATACGCAGTATTTT
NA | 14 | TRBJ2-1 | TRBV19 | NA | CASSIERDHNEQFF | TGTGCCAGTAGTATAGAGAGGGATCACAATGAGCAGTTCTTC
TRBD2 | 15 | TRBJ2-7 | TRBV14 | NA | CASSPKTSGRNEQYF | TGTGCCAGCAGCCCTAAGACTAGCGGAAGGAACGAGCAGTACTTC
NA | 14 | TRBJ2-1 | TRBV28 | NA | CASSLSAGCHEQFF | TGTGCCAGCAGTTTATCGGCAGGGTGCCATGAGCAGTTCTTC
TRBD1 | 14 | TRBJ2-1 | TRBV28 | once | CASTQGLGDNEQFF | TGTGCCAGCACACAGGGGTTGGGAGACAATGAGCAGTTCTTC
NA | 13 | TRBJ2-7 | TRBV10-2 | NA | CASSPYRDYEQYF | TGCGCCAGCAGCCCCTACCGGGACTACGAGCAGTACTTC
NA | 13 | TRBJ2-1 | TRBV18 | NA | CASSQFWANEQFF | TGTGCCAGCTCACAATTCTGGGCAAATGAGCAGTTCTTC
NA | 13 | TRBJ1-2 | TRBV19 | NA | CASSISGNYGYTF | TGTGCCAGTAGTATTTCCGGGAACTATGGCTACACCTTC
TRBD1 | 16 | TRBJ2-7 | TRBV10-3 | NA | CAIRTNKGTAFYEQYF | TGTGCCATCAGGACCAACAAAGGGACAGCCTTTTACGAGCAGTACTTC
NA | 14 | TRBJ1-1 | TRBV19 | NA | CASTNRYLNTEAFF | TGTGCCAGTACTAATCGGTATCTGAACACTGAAGCTTTCTTT
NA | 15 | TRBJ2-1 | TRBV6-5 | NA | CASSSQGRSYNEQFF | TGTGCCAGCAGTTCCCAGGGGCGCTCCTACAATGAGCAGTTCTTC
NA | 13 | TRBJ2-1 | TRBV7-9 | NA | CASSLVSPGEQFF | TGTGCCAGCAGCTTAGTTAGCCCGGGGGAGCAGTTCTTC
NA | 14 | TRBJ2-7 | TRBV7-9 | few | CASSFRGKLYEQYF | TGTGCCAGCAGCTTCCGGGGAAAACTCTACGAGCAGTACTTC
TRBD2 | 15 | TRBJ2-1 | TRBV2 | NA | CASSKTSGPYNEQFF | TGTGCCAGCAGTAAGACTAGCGGACCCTACAATGAGCAGTTCTTC
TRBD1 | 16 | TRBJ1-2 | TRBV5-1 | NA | CASSPPDRPRPYGYTF | TGCGCCAGCAGCCCCCCGGACAGGCCCAGACCCTATGGCTACACCTTC
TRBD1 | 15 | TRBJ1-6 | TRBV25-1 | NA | CASSSPGQGWSPLHF | TGTGCCAGCTCCTCCCCGGGACAGGGATGGTCACCCCTCCACTTT
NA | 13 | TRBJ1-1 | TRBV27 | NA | CASSFRANTEAFF | TGTGCCAGCAGTTTCAGGGCGAACACTGAAGCTTTCTTT
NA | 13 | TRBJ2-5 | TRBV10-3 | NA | CAISESVQETQYF | TGTGCCATCAGTGAATCCGTCCAAGAGACCCAGTACTTC
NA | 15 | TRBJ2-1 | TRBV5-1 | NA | CASSFNRSSYNEQFF | TGCGCCAGCAGCTTTAACAGGAGCTCCTACAATGAGCAGTTCTTC
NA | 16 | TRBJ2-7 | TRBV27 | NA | CASSLSRGRPPPEQYF | TGTGCCAGCAGTTTATCTCGTGGGAGGCCCCCCCCCGAGCAGTACTTC
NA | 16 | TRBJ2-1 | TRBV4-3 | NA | CASSPAIASSYNEQFF | TGCGCCAGCAGCCCCGCGATAGCTAGCTCCTACAATGAGCAGTTCTTC
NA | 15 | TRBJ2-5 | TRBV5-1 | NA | CASSLFGGKGETQYF | TGCGCCAGCAGCTTGTTCGGGGGTAAAGGCGAGACCCAGTACTTC
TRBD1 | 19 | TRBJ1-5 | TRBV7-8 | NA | CASSLAPAADRGCNQPQHF | TGTGCCAGCAGCTTAGCTCCCGCCGCCGACAGGGGATGCAATCAGCCCCAGCATTTT
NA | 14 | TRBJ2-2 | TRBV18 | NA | CASSPGGATGELFF | TGTGCCAGCTCACCAGGAGGGGCGACCGGGGAGCTGTTTTTT
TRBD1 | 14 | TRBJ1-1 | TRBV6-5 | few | CASRVTGGGTEAFF | TGTGCCAGCAGGGTAACAGGGGGAGGCACTGAAGCTTTCTTT
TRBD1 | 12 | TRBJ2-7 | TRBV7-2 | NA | CASSNRDRATYF | TGTGCCAGCAGCAACAGGGACAGGGCGACGTACTTC
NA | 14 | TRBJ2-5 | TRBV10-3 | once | CAISDGRGQETQYF | TGTGCCATCAGTGACGGACGGGGACAAGAGACCCAGTACTTC
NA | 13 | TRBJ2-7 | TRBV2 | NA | CASRRRIAHEQYF | TGTGCCAGTAGACGGAGGATTGCCCACGAGCAGTACTTC
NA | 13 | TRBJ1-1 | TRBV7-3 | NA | CASSFQVNTEAFF | TGTGCCAGCAGCTTCCAGGTGAACACTGAAGCTTTCTTT
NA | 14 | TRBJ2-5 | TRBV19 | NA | CASSAPTAQETQYF | TGTGCCAGTAGTGCCCCGACAGCTCAAGAGACCCAGTACTTC
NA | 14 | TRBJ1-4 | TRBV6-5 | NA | CASRARGVDEKLFF | TGTGCCAGCAGAGCTAGGGGCGTGGATGAAAAACTGTTTTTT
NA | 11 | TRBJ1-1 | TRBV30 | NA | CAWSARLEAFF | TGTGCCTGGAGTGCCAGGCTTGAAGCTTTCTTT
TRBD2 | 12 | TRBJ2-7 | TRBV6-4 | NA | CASSEGGDEQYF | TGTGCCAGCAGTGAGGGAGGGGACGAGCAGTACTTC
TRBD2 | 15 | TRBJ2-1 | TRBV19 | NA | CASSTGTSVYNEQFF | TGTGCCAGTAGTACCGGGACTAGCGTCTACAATGAGCAGTTCTTC
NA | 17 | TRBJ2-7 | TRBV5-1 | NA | CASSSPPTGGMSYEQYF | TGCGCCAGCAGCTCGCCCCCTACGGGGGGCATGTCCTACGAGCAGTACTTC
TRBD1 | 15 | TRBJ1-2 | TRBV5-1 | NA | CASSLTYRGSYGYTF | TGCGCCAGCAGCTTGACCTACAGGGGGAGTTATGGCTACACCTTC
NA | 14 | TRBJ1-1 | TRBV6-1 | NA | CAGVGGEENTEAFF | TGTGCCGGCGTAGGGGGGGAGGAGAACACTGAAGCTTTCTTT
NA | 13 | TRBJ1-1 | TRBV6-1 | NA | CASSVRGRIEAFF | TGTGCCAGCAGTGTAAGGGGTAGAATTGAAGCTTTCTTT
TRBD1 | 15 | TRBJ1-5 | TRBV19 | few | CASSTDRGNDQPQHF | TGTGCCAGTAGTACCGACAGGGGGAATGATCAGCCCCAGCATTTT
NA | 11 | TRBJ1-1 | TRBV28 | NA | CASGRGTEAFF | TGTGCCAGCGGGAGGGGCACTGAAGCTTTCTTT
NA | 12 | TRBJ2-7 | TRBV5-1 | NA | CASRNSTGEQYF | TGCGCCAGCAGAAACTCGACGGGCGAGCAGTACTTC
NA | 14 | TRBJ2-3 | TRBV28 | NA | CASNDFLLSDTQYF | TGTGCCAGCAATGACTTTCTCCTTAGCGATACGCAGTATTTT